This is a list of T cell receptor beta chains from one sample in a study of blood T cell repertoires in COVID-19. This table comes from immunoSEQ multiplex PCR, and its TCRdb copy is limited to in-frame clones, with some not included. The data contain 300,000 to 500,000 clones, roughly 90% of them singletons. The sample was PBMCs or T cells enriched from blood (not recorded which). These receptors were taken from a woman under 40 with acute COVID-19. The CDR3 runs from the conserved cysteine through the conserved F or W. The D gene is left open where the match is weak. Some rows mark clone size as missing; the rest say once, few, many or name a class of expanded clone.

clone size: .
V gene: TRBV12-3/TRBV12-4
J gene: TRBJ1-2
D gene: .
CDR3 DNA: TGTGCCAGCGGCCGGGACTCTGGCTACACCTTC
CDR3 protein: CASGRDSGYTF

clone size: .
V gene: TRBV28
J gene: TRBJ1-6
D gene: TRBD1
CDR3 DNA: TGTGCCAGCAGTTTGCGACAGGGTTATAATTCACCCCTCCACTTT
CDR3 protein: CASSLRQGYNSPLHF

clone size: .
V gene: TRBV7-2
J gene: TRBJ2-1
D gene: TRBD2
CDR3 DNA: TGTGCCAGCAGCTCATGGACTAGAAACAATGAGCAGTTCTTC
CDR3 protein: CASSSWTRNNEQFF

clone size: .
V gene: TRBV10-3
J gene: TRBJ2-3
D gene: TRBD2
CDR3 DNA: TGTGCCATCAGTGGGTTTAGCGGGGCGACAGATACGCAGTATTTT
CDR3 protein: CAISGFSGATDTQYF

clone size: .
V gene: TRBV2
J gene: TRBJ2-1
D gene: TRBD1
CDR3 DNA: TGTGCCAGCTTAGGGACAGAATACAATGAGCAGTTCTTC
CDR3 protein: CASLGTEYNEQFF

clone size: once
V gene: TRBV10-3
J gene: TRBJ2-1
D gene: .
CDR3 DNA: TGTGCCATCAGTGAGACGAGCGGCTCCTACAATGAGCAGTTCTTC
CDR3 protein: CAISETSGSYNEQFF

clone size: .
V gene: TRBV4-1
J gene: TRBJ2-7
D gene: TRBD2
CDR3 DNA: TGCGCCAGCAGCCAAGATTGGGAGACTAGCTACAGCGAGCAGTACTTC
CDR3 protein: CASSQDWETSYSEQYF

clone size: few
V gene: TRBV28
J gene: TRBJ2-7
D gene: TRBD1
CDR3 DNA: TGTGCCAGCAGTTCCTTTGGACAGGTCCTCACCTACGAGCAGTACTTC
CDR3 protein: CASSSFGQVLTYEQYF

clone size: .
V gene: TRBV2
J gene: TRBJ2-1
D gene: .
CDR3 DNA: TGTGCCAGCAGTGAAGCAGAGGCTGCCGGCTCTGAGCAGTTCTTC
CDR3 protein: CASSEAEAAGSEQFF

clone size: .
V gene: TRBV7-3
J gene: TRBJ2-5
D gene: .
CDR3 DNA: TGTGCCAGCAGCGCAAGGGGCAGCTTCCAAGAGACCCAGTACTTC
CDR3 protein: CASSARGSFQETQYF

clone size: .
V gene: TRBV7-3
J gene: TRBJ2-1
D gene: TRBD2
CDR3 DNA: TGTGCCAGCAGCATTAGCGGGGGCCCGAACAATGAGCAGTTCTTC
CDR3 protein: CASSISGGPNNEQFF

clone size: .
V gene: TRBV6-1
J gene: TRBJ2-5
D gene: TRBD1
CDR3 DNA: TGTGCCAGCAGTGAGGGCGGGCAGGGGGCGGAGACCCAGTACTTC
CDR3 protein: CASSEGGQGAETQYF

clone size: .
V gene: TRBV3-1/TRBV3-2
J gene: TRBJ2-3
D gene: .
CDR3 DNA: TGTGCCAGCAGCCCGAGGCCTAGCGGCACAGATACGCAGTATTTT
CDR3 protein: CASSPRPSGTDTQYF

clone size: few
V gene: TRBV19
J gene: TRBJ2-5
D gene: TRBD2
CDR3 DNA: TGTGCCAGTAGTATAGAGAGCGGGGCGGGCGAGACCCAGTACTTC
CDR3 protein: CASSIESGAGETQYF

clone size: .
V gene: TRBV12-3/TRBV12-4
J gene: TRBJ1-5
D gene: .
CDR3 DNA: TGTGCCAGCAAACAGGGAGTCAATCAGCCCCAGCATTTT
CDR3 protein: CASKQGVNQPQHF

clone size: .
V gene: TRBV7-9
J gene: TRBJ1-3
D gene: .
CDR3 DNA: TGTGCCAGCAGCTTGCCTTCAACAGATTCCTCCGGAAACACCATATATTTT
CDR3 protein: CASSLPSTDSSGNTIYF

clone size: .
V gene: TRBV4-1
J gene: TRBJ1-2
D gene: .
CDR3 DNA: TGCGCCAGCAGCCAAGATCCTTCGGGAAACTATGGCTACACCTTC
CDR3 protein: CASSQDPSGNYGYTF

clone size: .
V gene: TRBV7-9
J gene: TRBJ1-1
D gene: TRBD1
CDR3 DNA: TGTGCCAGCAGCTTAGTGCACCCGGACAGGCGGACTGAAGCTTTCTTT
CDR3 protein: CASSLVHPDRRTEAFF

clone size: .
V gene: TRBV27
J gene: TRBJ2-1
D gene: .
CDR3 DNA: TGTGCCAGCAGCCTTGACCGGGGCTCCTACAATGAGCAGTTCTTC
CDR3 protein: CASSLDRGSYNEQFF

clone size: .
V gene: TRBV19
J gene: TRBJ1-6
D gene: TRBD1
CDR3 DNA: TGTGCCAGTGGGGACAGGGGGCTTGGGTCACCCCTCCACTTT
CDR3 protein: CASGDRGLGSPLHF

clone size: .
V gene: TRBV27
J gene: TRBJ1-2
D gene: .
CDR3 DNA: TGTGCCAGCAGTCCCGGGGGGGTCTATGGCTACACCTTC
CDR3 protein: CASSPGGVYGYTF

clone size: .
V gene: TRBV5-1
J gene: TRBJ1-2
D gene: .
CDR3 DNA: TGCGCCAGCAGCTTGGCGGGAATCTATGGCTACACCTTC
CDR3 protein: CASSLAGIYGYTF

clone size: .
V gene: TRBV24-1
J gene: TRBJ2-2
D gene: .
CDR3 DNA: TGTGCCACCAGTGATCCAGGGGTACCCGGGGAGCTGTTTTTT
CDR3 protein: CATSDPGVPGELFF

clone size: .
V gene: TRBV7-3
J gene: TRBJ1-1
D gene: TRBD1
CDR3 DNA: TGTGCCAGCAGCCCAACAGGGGTTAACACTGAAGCTTTCTTT
CDR3 protein: CASSPTGVNTEAFF

clone size: .
V gene: TRBV3-1/TRBV3-2
J gene: TRBJ2-3
D gene: .
CDR3 DNA: TGTGCCAGCAGCCAGGAGCATCTAGGGGGGGGGTCAGATACGCAGTATTTT
CDR3 protein: CASSQEHLGGGSDTQYF

clone size: .
V gene: TRBV28
J gene: TRBJ1-2
D gene: TRBD1
CDR3 DNA: TGTGCCAGCAATCTATTAGACAGGGTGGGATATGGCTACACCTTC
CDR3 protein: CASNLLDRVGYGYTF

clone size: once
V gene: TRBV7-2
J gene: TRBJ2-1
D gene: .
CDR3 DNA: TGTGCCAGCAGCGTACAAGGGGGAAAAGGGCACAATGAGCAGTTCTTC
CDR3 protein: CASSVQGGKGHNEQFF

clone size: .
V gene: TRBV7-3
J gene: TRBJ1-2
D gene: TRBD1
CDR3 DNA: TGTGCCAGCAGCCAACAAGGACAGGGCTATGGCTACACCTTC
CDR3 protein: CASSQQGQGYGYTF

clone size: once
V gene: TRBV7-9
J gene: TRBJ1-1
D gene: .
CDR3 DNA: TGTGCCAGCAGCCGGACTTTGAGAGAGCACACTGAAGCTTTCTTT
CDR3 protein: CASSRTLREHTEAFF

clone size: .
V gene: TRBV18
J gene: TRBJ2-1
D gene: TRBD2
CDR3 DNA: TGTGCCAGCTCACCACCAGGACTAGCGAGTGGGAATGAGCAGTTCTTC
CDR3 protein: CASSPPGLASGNEQFF

clone size: .
V gene: TRBV24-1
J gene: TRBJ2-1
D gene: TRBD2
CDR3 DNA: TGTGCCACCGGGGAGAGCGGGGGGGCCGGGAATGAGCAGTTCTTC
CDR3 protein: CATGESGGAGNEQFF

clone size: few
V gene: TRBV5-1
J gene: TRBJ2-5
D gene: TRBD1
CDR3 DNA: TGCGCCAGCAGCGGGGGTGGACAGGGAAGAGAGACCCAGTACTTC
CDR3 protein: CASSGGGQGRETQYF

clone size: .
V gene: TRBV24-1
J gene: TRBJ1-2
D gene: TRBD1
CDR3 DNA: TGTGCCACCAGTGATCCACGGACAGGGGGCGAGGACTATGGCTACACCTTC
CDR3 protein: CATSDPRTGGEDYGYTF

clone size: once
V gene: TRBV11-1
J gene: TRBJ2-7
D gene: TRBD1
CDR3 DNA: TGTGCCAGCAGCTTATCGCAGGGGGCAGGGTACGAGCAGTACTTC
CDR3 protein: CASSLSQGAGYEQYF

clone size: .
V gene: TRBV7-8
J gene: TRBJ2-7
D gene: .
CDR3 DNA: TGTGCCAGCAGCTTCGCCTTCGGACAGTCTCCTTACTACGAGCAGTACTTC
CDR3 protein: CASSFAFGQSPYYEQYF

clone size: .
V gene: TRBV9
J gene: TRBJ2-3
D gene: .
CDR3 DNA: TGTGCCAGCAGCGTACTGGATACGCAGTATTTT
CDR3 protein: CASSVLDTQYF

clone size: once
V gene: TRBV5-1
J gene: TRBJ2-7
D gene: .
CDR3 DNA: TGCGCCAGGCTGATCAGGGTTGAGCAGTACTTC
CDR3 protein: CARLIRVEQYF

clone size: .
V gene: TRBV10-1
J gene: TRBJ1-2
D gene: .
CDR3 DNA: TGCGCCAGCAGTGAGGCGCCAGGTTATGGCTACACCTTC
CDR3 protein: CASSEAPGYGYTF

clone size: .
V gene: TRBV7-8
J gene: TRBJ1-2
D gene: TRBD1
CDR3 DNA: TGTGCCAGCTGGGCCGGGCAGGGGGTCGAAGGCTACACCTTC
CDR3 protein: CASWAGQGVEGYTF

clone size: .
V gene: TRBV13
J gene: TRBJ1-6
D gene: TRBD1
CDR3 DNA: TGTGCCAGCAGCTATTCCAGGGGGTCCGGTTCACCCCTCCACTTT
CDR3 protein: CASSYSRGSGSPLHF

clone size: few
V gene: TRBV4-1
J gene: TRBJ2-1
D gene: TRBD2
CDR3 DNA: TGCGCCAGCAGCCAAGATTCCACTAGCGGGGGGGATGAGCAGTTCTTC
CDR3 protein: CASSQDSTSGGDEQFF

clone size: .
V gene: TRBV7-9
J gene: TRBJ2-7
D gene: .
CDR3 DNA: TGTGCCAGCAGCTTAGCTCAACTCGGGGCCTACGAGCAGTACTTC
CDR3 protein: CASSLAQLGAYEQYF

clone size: .
V gene: TRBV2
J gene: TRBJ2-5
D gene: TRBD2
CDR3 DNA: TGTGCCAGCAACGGACTAGCGGGGGCTTGGGAGACCCAGTACTTC
CDR3 protein: CASNGLAGAWETQYF

clone size: .
V gene: TRBV7-3
J gene: TRBJ1-2
D gene: .
CDR3 DNA: TGTGCCAGCAGCTTCAGAGGAGACTATGGCTACACCTTC
CDR3 protein: CASSFRGDYGYTF

clone size: .
V gene: TRBV7-3
J gene: TRBJ1-1
D gene: .
CDR3 DNA: TGTGCCAGCAGCTTAACCCCAGGGGCAGACGCTGAAGCTTTCTTT
CDR3 protein: CASSLTPGADAEAFF

clone size: few
V gene: TRBV5-1
J gene: TRBJ2-3
D gene: TRBD1
CDR3 DNA: TGCGCCAGCAGCACGTTAGACAGGGCTCCAGATACGCAGTATTTT
CDR3 protein: CASSTLDRAPDTQYF

clone size: .
V gene: TRBV7-2
J gene: TRBJ2-7
D gene: TRBD2
CDR3 DNA: TGTGCCAGCAGCTTAGTTCGGGGGGCCTACGAGCAGTACTTC
CDR3 protein: CASSLVRGAYEQYF

clone size: .
V gene: TRBV5-1
J gene: TRBJ2-3
D gene: TRBD1
CDR3 DNA: TGCGCCAGCAGCTTGGGGCGACGAGCGACAGGGGGCTCGATAGATACGCAGTATTTT
CDR3 protein: CASSLGRRATGGSIDTQYF

clone size: .
V gene: TRBV5-6
J gene: TRBJ2-7
D gene: .
CDR3 DNA: TGTGCCAGCACGGCCGGTACGCCGGGGTACGAGCAGTACTTC
CDR3 protein: CASTAGTPGYEQYF

clone size: .
V gene: TRBV19
J gene: TRBJ1-6
D gene: TRBD1
CDR3 DNA: TGTGCCAGTAGTCCCGGGACAGGGACAACCTATAATTCACCCCTCCACTTT
CDR3 protein: CASSPGTGTTYNSPLHF

clone size: .
V gene: TRBV18
J gene: TRBJ1-5
D gene: TRBD1
CDR3 DNA: TGTGCCAGCTCACCACAGGTAACAGACAGGGGCCAGCCCCAGCATTTT
CDR3 protein: CASSPQVTDRGQPQHF

clone size: .
V gene: TRBV24-1
J gene: TRBJ1-1
D gene: TRBD1
CDR3 DNA: TGTGCCACCAGTGCCCCCCGGGGACAGGGGATTGAAGCTTTCTTT
CDR3 protein: CATSAPRGQGIEAFF

clone size: .
V gene: TRBV5-4
J gene: TRBJ1-2
D gene: .
CDR3 DNA: TGTGCCAGCAGCGTCGGGTGGGGGGGGCCGGACTATGGCTACACCTTC
CDR3 protein: CASSVGWGGPDYGYTF

clone size: .
V gene: TRBV4-2
J gene: TRBJ2-4
D gene: TRBD2
CDR3 DNA: TGTGCCAGCAGCCAAGTGGAGGGAGGGGACATTCAGTACTTC
CDR3 protein: CASSQVEGGDIQYF

clone size: .
V gene: TRBV7-9
J gene: TRBJ2-1
D gene: TRBD2
CDR3 DNA: TGTGCCAGCAGCCGCAAAGTCGGTAGCGGGGGGATTGGGAATGAGCAGTTCTTC
CDR3 protein: CASSRKVGSGGIGNEQFF

clone size: .
V gene: TRBV4-1
J gene: TRBJ2-2
D gene: TRBD2
CDR3 DNA: TGCGCCAGCAGCCAACAACGGACTAGCGGGGGGACCGGGGAGCTGTTTTTT
CDR3 protein: CASSQQRTSGGTGELFF

clone size: .
V gene: TRBV21-1
J gene: TRBJ1-5
D gene: .
CDR3 DNA: TGTGCCAGCAGTCCCCCCCGAGGGTTTAGCAATCAGCCCCAGCATTTT
CDR3 protein: CASSPPRGFSNQPQHF

clone size: .
V gene: TRBV21-1
J gene: TRBJ1-3
D gene: .
CDR3 DNA: TGTGCCAGCAGCAAAGCTCGAGCAAGAGATGGAAACACCATATATTTT
CDR3 protein: CASSKARARDGNTIYF

clone size: .
V gene: TRBV7-3
J gene: TRBJ2-1
D gene: TRBD2
CDR3 DNA: TGTGCCAGCAGCTCCGGACTAGCGCATGAGCAGTTCTTC
CDR3 protein: CASSSGLAHEQFF